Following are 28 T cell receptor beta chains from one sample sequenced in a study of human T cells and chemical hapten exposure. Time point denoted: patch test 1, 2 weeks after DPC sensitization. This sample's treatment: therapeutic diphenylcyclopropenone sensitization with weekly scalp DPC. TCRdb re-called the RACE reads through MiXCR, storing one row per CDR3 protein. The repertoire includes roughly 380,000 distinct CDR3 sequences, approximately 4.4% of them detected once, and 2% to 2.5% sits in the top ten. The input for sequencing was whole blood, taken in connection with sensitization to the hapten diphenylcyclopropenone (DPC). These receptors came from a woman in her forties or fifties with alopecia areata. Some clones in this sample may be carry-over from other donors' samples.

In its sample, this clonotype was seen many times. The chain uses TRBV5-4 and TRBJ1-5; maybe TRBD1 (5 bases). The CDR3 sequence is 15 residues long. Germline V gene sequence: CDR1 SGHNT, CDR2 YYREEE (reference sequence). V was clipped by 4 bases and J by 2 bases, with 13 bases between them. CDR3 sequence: CASSRGGGGNQPQHF. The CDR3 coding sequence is TGTGCCAGCAGCCGGGGCGGGGGAGGCAATCAGCCCCAGCATTTT.

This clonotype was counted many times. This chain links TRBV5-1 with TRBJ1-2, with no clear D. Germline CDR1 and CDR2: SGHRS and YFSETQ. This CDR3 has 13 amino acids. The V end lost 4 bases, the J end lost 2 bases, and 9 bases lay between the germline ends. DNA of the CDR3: TGCGCCAGCAGCCGAGCGGAGAACTATGGCTACACCTTC. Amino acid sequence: CASSRAENYGYTF.

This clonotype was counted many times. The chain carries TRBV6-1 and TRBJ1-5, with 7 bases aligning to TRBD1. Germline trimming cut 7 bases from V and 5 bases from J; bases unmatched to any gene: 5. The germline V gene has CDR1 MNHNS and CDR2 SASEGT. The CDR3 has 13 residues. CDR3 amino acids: CASKRQGDQPQHF. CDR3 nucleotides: TGTGCCAGCAAACGACAGGGAGATCAGCCCCAGCATTTT.

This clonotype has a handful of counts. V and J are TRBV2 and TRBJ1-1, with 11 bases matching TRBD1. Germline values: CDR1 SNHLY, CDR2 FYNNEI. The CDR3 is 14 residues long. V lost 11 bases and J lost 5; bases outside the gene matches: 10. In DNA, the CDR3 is TGTGCCGGCGGCGGACAGGGGGCGGGGACTGAAGCTTTCTTT. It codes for CAGGGQGAGTEAFF.

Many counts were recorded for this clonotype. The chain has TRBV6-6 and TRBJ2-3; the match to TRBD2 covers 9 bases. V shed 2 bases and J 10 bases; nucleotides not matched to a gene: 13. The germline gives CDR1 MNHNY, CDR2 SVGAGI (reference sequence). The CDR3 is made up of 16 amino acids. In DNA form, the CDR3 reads TGTGCCAGCAGTTACGGGGGGGCTAGCGGGGAGGTCCCGCAGTATTTT. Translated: CASSYGGASGEVPQYF.

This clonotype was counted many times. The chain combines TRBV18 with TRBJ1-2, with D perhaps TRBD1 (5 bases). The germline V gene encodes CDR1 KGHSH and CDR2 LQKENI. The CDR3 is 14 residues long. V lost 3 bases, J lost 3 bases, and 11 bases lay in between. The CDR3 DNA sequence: TGTGCCAGCTCACCCAGCCCGGGGGACTATGGCTACACCTTC. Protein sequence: CASSPSPGDYGYTF.

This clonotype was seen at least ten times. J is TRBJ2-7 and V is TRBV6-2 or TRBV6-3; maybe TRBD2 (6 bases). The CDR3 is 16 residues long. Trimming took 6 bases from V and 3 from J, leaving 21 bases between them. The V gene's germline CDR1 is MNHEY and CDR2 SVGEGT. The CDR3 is CASSRRPGLVHYEQYF. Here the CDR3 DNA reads TGTGCCAGCAGCCGCCGACCGGGACTGGTACACTACGAGCAGTACTTC.

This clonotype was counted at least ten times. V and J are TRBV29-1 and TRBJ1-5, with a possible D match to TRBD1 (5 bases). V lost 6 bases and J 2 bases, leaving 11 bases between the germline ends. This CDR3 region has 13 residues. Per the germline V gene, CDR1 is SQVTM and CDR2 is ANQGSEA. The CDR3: CSVGDQGNQPQHF. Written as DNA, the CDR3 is TGCAGCGTAGGGGACCAAGGCAATCAGCCCCAGCATTTT.

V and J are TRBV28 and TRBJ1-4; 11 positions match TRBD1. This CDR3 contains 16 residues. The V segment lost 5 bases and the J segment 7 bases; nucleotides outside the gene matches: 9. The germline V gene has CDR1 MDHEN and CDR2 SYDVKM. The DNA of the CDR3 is TGTGCCAGCAGTCCGCCAGGAGGGACAGGGGGTGAAAAACTGTTTTTT. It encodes CASSPPGGTGGEKLFF.

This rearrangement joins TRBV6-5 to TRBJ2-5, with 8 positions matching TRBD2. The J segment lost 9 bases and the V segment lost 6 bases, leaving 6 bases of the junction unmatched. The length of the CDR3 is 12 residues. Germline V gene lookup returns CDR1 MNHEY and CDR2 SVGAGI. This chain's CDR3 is CASSGRDGAQYF. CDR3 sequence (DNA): TGTGCCAGCAGCGGGAGGGATGGGGCCCAGTACTTC.

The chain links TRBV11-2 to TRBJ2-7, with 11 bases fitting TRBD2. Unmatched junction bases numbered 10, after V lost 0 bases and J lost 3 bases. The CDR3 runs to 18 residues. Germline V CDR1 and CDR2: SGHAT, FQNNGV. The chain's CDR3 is CASSLEEPGLAVIYEQYF. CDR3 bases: TGTGCCAGCAGCTTAGAGGAACCGGGACTAGCGGTAATCTACGAGCAGTACTTC.

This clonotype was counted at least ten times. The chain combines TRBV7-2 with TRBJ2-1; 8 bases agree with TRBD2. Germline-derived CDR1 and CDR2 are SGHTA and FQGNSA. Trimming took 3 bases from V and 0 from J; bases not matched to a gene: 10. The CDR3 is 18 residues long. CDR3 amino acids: CASSFGRGGRSSYNEQFF. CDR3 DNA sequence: TGTGCCAGCAGCTTTGGAAGGGGCGGGAGGAGCTCCTACAATGAGCAGTTCTTC.

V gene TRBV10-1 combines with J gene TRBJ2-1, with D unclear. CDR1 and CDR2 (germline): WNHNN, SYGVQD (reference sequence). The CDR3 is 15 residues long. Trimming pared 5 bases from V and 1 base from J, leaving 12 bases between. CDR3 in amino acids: CASSSRRESYNEQFF. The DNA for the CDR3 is TGCGCCAGCAGTTCTAGGCGCGAATCCTACAATGAGCAGTTCTTC.

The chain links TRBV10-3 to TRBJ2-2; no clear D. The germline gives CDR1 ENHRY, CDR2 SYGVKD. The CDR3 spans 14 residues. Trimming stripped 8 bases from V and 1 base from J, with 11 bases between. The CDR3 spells CAIRLPQNTGELFF. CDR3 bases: TGTGCCATCCGCCTCCCACAGAACACCGGGGAGCTGTTTTTT.

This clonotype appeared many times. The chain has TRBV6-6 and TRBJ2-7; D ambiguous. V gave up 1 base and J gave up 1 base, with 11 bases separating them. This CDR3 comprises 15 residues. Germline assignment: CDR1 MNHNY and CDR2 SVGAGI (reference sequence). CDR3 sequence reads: CASSYFGPASYEQYF. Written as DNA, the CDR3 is TGTGCCAGCAGTTACTTTGGACCCGCGTCCTACGAGCAGTACTTC.

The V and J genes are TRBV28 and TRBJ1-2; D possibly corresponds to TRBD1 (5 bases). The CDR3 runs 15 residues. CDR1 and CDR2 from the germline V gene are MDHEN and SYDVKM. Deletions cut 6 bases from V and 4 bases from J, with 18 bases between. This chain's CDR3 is CASRGAGIGSYGYTF. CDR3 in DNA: TGTGCCAGCAGGGGCGCAGGGATTGGGAGCTATGGCTACACCTTC.

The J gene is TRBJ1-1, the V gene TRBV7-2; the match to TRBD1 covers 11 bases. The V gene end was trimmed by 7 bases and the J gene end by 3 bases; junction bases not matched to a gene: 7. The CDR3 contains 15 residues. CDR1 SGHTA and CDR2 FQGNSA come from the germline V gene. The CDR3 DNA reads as TGTGCCAGCAAATTAGGACAGGGGGCCTACACTGAAGCTTTCTTT. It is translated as CASKLGQGAYTEAFF.

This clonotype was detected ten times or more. CDR3 coding DNA: TGTGCCACCCGAGCGGGGGCCTCCGGCTACACCTTC. Its protein is CATRAGASGYTF. The genes are TRBV6-5 and TRBJ1-2; perhaps TRBD1 as D (6 bases). Germline CDR1 and CDR2: MNHEY and SVGAGI. V was trimmed by 10 bases and J by 8 bases, leaving 17 bases between them. This CDR3 contains 12 residues.

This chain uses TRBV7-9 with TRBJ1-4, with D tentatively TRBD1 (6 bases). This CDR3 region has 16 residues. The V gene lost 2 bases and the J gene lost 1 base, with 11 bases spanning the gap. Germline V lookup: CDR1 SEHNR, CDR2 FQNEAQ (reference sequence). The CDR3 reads CASSLWPGETNEKLFF. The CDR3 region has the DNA TGTGCCAGCAGCTTATGGCCAGGGGAAACTAATGAAAAACTGTTTTTT.

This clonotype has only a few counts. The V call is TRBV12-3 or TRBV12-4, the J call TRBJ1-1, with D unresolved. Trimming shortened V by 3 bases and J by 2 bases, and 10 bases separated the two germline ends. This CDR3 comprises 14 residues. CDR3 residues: CASSFGVLNTEAFF. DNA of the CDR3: TGTGCCAGCAGTTTCGGGGTCCTAAACACTGAAGCTTTCTTT.

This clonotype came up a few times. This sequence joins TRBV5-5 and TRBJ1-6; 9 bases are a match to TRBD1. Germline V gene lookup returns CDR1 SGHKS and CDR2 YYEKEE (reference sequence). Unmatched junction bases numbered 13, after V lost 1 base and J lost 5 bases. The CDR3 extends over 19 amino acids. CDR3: CASSLSGTGMVMDNSPLHF. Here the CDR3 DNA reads TGTGCCAGCAGCTTGAGCGGGACAGGGATGGTAATGGATAATTCACCCCTCCACTTT.

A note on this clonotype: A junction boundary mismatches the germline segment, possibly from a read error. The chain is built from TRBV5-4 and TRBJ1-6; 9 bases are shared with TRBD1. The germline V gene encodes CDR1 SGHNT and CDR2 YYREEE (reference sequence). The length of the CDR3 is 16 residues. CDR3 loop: CASSSGQGSYTSPLHF. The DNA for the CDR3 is TGTGCCAGCAGCAGCGGACAGGGGAGTTATACTTCACCCCTCCACTTT.

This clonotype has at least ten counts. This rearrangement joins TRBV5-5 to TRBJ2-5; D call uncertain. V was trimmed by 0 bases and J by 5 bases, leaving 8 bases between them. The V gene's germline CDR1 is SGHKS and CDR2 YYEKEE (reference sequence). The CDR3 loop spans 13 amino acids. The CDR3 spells CASSLDLPETQYF. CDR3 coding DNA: TGTGCCAGCAGCTTGGACCTACCGGAGACCCAGTACTTC. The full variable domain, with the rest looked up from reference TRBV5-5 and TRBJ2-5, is DAGVTQSPTHLIKTRGQQVTLRCSPISGHKSVSWYQQVLGQGPQFIFQYYEKEERGRGNFPDRFSARQFPNYSSELNVNALLLGDSALYLCASSLDLPETQYFGPGTRLLVL.

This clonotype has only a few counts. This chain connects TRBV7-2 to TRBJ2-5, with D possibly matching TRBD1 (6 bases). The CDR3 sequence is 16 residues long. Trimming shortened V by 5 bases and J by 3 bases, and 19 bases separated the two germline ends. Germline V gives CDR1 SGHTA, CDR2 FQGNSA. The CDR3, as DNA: TGTGCCAGCAGCCCAGGGGTATTTGCAGGGGAAGAGACCCAGTACTTC. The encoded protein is CASSPGVFAGEETQYF.

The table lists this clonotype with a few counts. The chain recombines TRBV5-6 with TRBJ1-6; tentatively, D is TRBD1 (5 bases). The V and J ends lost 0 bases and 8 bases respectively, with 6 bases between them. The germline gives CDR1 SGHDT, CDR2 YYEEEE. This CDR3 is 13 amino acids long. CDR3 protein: CASSLEGHSPLHF. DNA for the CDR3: TGTGCCAGCAGCTTGGAGGGGCATTCACCCCTCCACTTT.

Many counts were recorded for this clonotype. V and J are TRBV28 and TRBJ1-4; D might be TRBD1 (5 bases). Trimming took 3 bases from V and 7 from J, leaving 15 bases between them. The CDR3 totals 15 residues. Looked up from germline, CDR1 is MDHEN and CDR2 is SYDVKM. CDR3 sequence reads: CASSFSGGSREKLFF. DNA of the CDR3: TGTGCCAGCAGTTTTTCGGGGGGGTCACGTGAAAAACTGTTTTTT. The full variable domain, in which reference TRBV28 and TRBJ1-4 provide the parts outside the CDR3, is DVKVTQSSRYLVKRTGEKVFLECVQDMDHENMFWYRQDPGLGLRLIYFSYDVKMKEKGDIPEGYSVSREKKERFSLILESASTNQTSMYLCASSFSGGSREKLFFGSGTQLSVL.

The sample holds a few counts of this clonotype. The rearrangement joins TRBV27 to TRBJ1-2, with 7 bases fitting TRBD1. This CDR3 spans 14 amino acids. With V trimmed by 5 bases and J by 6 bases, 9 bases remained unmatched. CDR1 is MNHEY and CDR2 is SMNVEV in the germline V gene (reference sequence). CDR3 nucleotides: TGTGCCAGCAGTAGCCGGACAGGCCTTGATGGCTACACCTTC. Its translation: CASSSRTGLDGYTF.

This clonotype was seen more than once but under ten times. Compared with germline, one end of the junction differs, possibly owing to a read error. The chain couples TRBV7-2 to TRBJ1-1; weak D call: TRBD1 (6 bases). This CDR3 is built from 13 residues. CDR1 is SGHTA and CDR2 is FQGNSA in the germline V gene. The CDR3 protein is CASSWRQVWSGTF. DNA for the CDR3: TGTGCCAGCAGCTGGAGACAGGTTTGGAGTGGGACTTTT.